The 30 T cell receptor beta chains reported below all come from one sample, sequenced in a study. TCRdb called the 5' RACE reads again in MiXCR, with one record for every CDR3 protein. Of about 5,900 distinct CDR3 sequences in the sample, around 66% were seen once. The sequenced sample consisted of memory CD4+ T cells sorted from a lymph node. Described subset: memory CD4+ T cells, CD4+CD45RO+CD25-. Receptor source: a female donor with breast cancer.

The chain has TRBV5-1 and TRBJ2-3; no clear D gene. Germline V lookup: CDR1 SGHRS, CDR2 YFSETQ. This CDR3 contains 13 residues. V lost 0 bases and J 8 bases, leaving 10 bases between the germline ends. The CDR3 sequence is CASSLAMEGTQYF. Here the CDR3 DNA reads TGCGCCAGCAGCTTGGCAATGGAAGGTACGCAGTATTTT.

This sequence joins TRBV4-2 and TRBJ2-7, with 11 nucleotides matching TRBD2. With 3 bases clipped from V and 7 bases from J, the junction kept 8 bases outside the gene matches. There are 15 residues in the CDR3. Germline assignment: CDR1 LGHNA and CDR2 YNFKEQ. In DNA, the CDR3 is TGTGCCAGCAGCCAGGAACTAGCGGGAGAACGGGAGCAGTACTTC. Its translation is CASSQELAGEREQYF.

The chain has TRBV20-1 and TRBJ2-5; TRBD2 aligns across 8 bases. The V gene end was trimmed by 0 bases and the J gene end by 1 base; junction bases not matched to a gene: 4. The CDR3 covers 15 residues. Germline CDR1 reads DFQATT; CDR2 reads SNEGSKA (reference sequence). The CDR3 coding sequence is TGCAGTGCTAGAGATCCGGGGGGGGGCCAAGAGACCCAGTACTTC. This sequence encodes CSARDPGGGQETQYF.

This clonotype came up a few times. The CDR3 loop reads CASSLGVGQPQHF. CDR3 in DNA: TGTGCCAGCAGTCTTGGGGTTGGTCAGCCCCAGCATTTT. The chain is built from TRBV28 and TRBJ1-5; D gene ambiguous. V was cut by 5 bases and J by 6 bases, with 11 bases left in between. CDR3 length equals 13 residues. Germline V gives CDR1 MDHEN, CDR2 SYDVKM.

This chain's CDR3 is CASLLQGGSHNSPLHF. CDR3 DNA: TGTGCCAGCCTACTCCAGGGTGGGAGCCATAATTCACCCCTCCACTTT. The chain carries TRBV6-1 and TRBJ1-6; the D gene is possibly TRBD1 (5 bases). CDR1 and CDR2 (germline): MNHNS, SASEGT. The CDR3 contains 16 residues. Trimming stripped 8 bases from V and 5 bases from J, with 19 bases between.

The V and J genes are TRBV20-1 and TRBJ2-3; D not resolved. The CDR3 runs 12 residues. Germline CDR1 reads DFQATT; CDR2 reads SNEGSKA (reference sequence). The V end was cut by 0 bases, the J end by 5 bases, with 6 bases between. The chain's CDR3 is CSARDKGDTQYF. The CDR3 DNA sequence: TGCAGTGCTAGAGACAAAGGAGATACGCAGTATTTT.

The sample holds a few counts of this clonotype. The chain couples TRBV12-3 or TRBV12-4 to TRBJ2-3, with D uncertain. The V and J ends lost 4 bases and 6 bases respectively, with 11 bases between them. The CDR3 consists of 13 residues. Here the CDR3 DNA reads TGTGCCAGCAGTTCCAGAGGTGTGGATACGCAGTATTTT. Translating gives CASSSRGVDTQYF.

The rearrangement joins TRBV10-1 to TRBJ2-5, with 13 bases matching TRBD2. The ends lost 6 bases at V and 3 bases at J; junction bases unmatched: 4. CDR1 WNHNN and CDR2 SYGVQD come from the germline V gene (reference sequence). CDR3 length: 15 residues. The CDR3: CASSLGTSGKETQYF. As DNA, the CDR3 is TGCGCCAGCAGCCTCGGGACTAGCGGGAAAGAGACCCAGTACTTC.

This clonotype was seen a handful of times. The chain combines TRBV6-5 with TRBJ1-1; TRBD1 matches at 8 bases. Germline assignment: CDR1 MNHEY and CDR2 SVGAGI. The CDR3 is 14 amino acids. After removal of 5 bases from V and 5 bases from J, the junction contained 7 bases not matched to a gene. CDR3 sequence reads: CASSKTGDRTEAFF. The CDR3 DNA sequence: TGTGCCAGCAGTAAGACAGGGGATCGTACTGAAGCTTTCTTT.

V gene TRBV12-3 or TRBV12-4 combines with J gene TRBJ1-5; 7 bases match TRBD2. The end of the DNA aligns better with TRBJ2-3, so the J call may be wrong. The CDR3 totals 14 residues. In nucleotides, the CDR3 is TGTGCCAGCACCAAAAGTCGGGGGGATCAGCCCCAGTATTTT. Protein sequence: CASTKSRGDQPQYF.

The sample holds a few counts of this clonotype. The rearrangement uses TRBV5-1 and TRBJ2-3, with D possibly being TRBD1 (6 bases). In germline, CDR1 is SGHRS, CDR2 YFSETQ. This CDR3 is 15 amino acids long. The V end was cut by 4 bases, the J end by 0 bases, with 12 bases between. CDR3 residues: CASSNQQGSTDTQYF. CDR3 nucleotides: TGCGCCAGCAGCAACCAACAGGGAAGCACAGATACGCAGTATTTT.

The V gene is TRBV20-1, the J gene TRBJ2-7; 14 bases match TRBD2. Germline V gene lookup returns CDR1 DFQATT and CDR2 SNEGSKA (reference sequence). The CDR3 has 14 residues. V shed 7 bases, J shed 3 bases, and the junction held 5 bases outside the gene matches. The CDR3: CSVAGTSGSYEQYF. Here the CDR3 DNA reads TGCAGTGTAGCCGGGACTAGCGGGAGCTACGAGCAGTACTTC.

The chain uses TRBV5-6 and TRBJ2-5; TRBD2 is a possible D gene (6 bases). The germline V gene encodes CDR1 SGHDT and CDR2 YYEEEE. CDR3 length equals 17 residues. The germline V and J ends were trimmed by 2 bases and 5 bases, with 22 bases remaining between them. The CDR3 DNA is TGTGCCAGCAGCTTCCTTGTCGGGAGTGTCTCTCGGGAGACCCAGTACTTC. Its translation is CASSFLVGSVSRETQYF.

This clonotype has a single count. The DNA of the CDR3 is TGCGCCAGCAGCAAGAGCCTCGGGGACACAGATACGCAGTATTTT. Translating it yields CASSKSLGDTDTQYF. The chain carries TRBV5-1 and TRBJ2-3; tentatively, D is TRBD2 (5 bases). The CDR3 totals 15 residues. Deletions cut 4 bases from V and 2 bases from J, with 14 bases between. In germline, CDR1 is SGHRS, CDR2 YFSETQ.

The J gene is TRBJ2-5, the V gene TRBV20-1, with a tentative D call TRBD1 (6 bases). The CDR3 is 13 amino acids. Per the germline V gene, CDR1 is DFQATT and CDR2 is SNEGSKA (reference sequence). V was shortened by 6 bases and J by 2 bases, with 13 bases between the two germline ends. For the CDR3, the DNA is TGCAGTGCGGGGGCTAGCTTTCAAGAGACCCAGTACTTC. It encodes CSAGASFQETQYF.

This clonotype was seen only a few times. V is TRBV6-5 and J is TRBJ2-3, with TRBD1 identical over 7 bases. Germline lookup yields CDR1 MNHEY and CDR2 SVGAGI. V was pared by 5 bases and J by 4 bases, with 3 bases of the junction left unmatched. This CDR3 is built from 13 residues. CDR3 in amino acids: CASSPGQPDTQYF. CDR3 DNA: TGTGCCAGCAGTCCGGGACAGCCAGATACGCAGTATTTT.

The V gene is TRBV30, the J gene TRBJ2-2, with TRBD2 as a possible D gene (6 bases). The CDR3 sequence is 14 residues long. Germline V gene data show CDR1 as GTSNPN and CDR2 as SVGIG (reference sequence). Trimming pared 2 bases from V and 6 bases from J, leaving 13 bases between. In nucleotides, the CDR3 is TGTGCCTGGAGTAAAGCGGGCCTTGCCGGGGAGCTGTTTTTT. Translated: CAWSKAGLAGELFF.

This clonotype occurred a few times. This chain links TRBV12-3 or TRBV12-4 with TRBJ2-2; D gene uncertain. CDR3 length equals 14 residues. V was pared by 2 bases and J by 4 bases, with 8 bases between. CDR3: CASSLWGGTGELFF. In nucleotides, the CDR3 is TGTGCCAGCAGTTTATGGGGTGGCACCGGGGAGCTGTTTTTT.

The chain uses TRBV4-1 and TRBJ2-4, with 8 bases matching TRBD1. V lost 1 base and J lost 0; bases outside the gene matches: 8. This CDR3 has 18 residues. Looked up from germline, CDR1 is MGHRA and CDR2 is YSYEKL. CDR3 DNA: TGCGCCAGCAGCCAAGCGCCTCCGGGACAGGCAGCCAAAAACATTCAGTACTTC. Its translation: CASSQAPPGQAAKNIQYF.

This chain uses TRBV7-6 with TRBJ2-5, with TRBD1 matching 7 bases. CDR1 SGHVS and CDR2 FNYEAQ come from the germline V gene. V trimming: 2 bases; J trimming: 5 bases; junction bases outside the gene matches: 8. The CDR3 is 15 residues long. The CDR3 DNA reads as TGTGCCAGCAGCTTAACGGGACAGACCTGGGAGACCCAGTACTTC. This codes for CASSLTGQTWETQYF.

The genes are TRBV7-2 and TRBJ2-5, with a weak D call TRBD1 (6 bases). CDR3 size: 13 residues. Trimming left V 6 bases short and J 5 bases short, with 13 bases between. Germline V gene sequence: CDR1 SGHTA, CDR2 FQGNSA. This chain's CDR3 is CASRAGVLETQYF. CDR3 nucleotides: TGTGCCAGCAGAGCAGGGGTTTTGGAGACCCAGTACTTC.

The CDR3 is CSARRTGGSPLHF. Written as DNA, the CDR3 is TGCAGTGCTAGACGGACAGGGGGTTCACCCCTCCACTTT. This sequence joins TRBV20-1 and TRBJ1-6, with TRBD1 identical over 10 bases. V was clipped by 2 bases and J by 9 bases; unmatched bases: 1. The CDR3 contains 13 residues. Germline V gene sequence: CDR1 DFQATT, CDR2 SNEGSKA (reference sequence).

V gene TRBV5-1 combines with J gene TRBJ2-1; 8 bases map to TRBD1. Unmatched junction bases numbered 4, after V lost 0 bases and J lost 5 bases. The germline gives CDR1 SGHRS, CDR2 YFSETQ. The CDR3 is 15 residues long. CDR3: CASSLGMTGDNEQFF. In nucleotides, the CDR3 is TGCGCCAGCAGCTTGGGGATGACAGGGGACAATGAGCAGTTCTTC.

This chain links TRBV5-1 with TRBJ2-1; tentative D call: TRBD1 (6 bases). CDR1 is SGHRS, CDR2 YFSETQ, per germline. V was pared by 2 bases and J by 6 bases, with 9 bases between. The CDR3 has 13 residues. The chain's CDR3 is CASSLQGINEQFF. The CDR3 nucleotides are TGCGCCAGCAGCTTACAGGGCATCAATGAGCAGTTCTTC.

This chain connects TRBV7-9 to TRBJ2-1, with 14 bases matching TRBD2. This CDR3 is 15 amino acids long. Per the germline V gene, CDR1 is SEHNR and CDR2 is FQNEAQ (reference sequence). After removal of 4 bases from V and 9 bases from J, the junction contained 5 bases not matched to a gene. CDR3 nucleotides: TGTGCCAGCAGCTCGGGACTAGCGGGAGTGGGTGAGCAGTTCTTC. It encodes CASSSGLAGVGEQFF.

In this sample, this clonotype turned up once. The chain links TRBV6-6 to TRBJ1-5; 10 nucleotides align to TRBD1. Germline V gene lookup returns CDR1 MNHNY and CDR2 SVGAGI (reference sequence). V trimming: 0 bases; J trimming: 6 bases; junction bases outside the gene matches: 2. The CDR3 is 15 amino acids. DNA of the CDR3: TGTGCCAGCAGTTACTCCGGGACAGGGGTTCAGCCCCAGCATTTT. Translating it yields CASSYSGTGVQPQHF.

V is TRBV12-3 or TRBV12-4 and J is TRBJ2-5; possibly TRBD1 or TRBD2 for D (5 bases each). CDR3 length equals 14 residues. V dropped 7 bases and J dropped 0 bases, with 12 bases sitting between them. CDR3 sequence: CASTRGEYQETQYF. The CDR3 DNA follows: TGTGCCAGCACTCGAGGGGAGTACCAAGAGACCCAGTACTTC.

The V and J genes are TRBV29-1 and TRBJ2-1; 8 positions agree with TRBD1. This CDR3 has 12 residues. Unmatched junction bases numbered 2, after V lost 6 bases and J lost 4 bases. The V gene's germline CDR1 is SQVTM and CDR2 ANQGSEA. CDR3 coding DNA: TGCAGCGTGGACAGGGCTTACAATGAGCAGTTCTTC. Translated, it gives CSVDRAYNEQFF.

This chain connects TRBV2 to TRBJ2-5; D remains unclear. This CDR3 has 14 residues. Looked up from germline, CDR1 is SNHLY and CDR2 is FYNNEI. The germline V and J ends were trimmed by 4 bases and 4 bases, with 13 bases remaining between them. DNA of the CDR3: TGTGCCAGCAGTGGACCCACCTTAGGAGAGACCCAGTACTTC. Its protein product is CASSGPTLGETQYF.

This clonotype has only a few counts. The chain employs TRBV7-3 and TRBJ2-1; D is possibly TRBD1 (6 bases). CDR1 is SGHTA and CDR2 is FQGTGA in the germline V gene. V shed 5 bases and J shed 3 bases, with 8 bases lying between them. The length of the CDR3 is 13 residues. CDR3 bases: TGTGCCAGCAGCAAGGACAGCTACAATGAGCAGTTCTTC. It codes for CASSKDSYNEQFF.